Included here is one T cell receptor beta chain sequence, with context. The record originates from a study of blood T cell repertoires in COVID-19. The overall study: Sources were T cells, B-cell-depleted T cells, or PBMCs; the material itself was cDNA or gDNA.

TCRdb's copy holds only in-frame clones and misses some; the assay was immunoSEQ multiplex PCR. Of about 190,000 clones listed, 88% are singletons. The CDR3 has 13 residues. Per the germline V gene, CDR1 is LGHDT and CDR2 is YNNKEL (reference sequence). V lost 1 base, J lost 4 bases, and 7 bases lay in between. This TCR derives from a young man with active or convalescent COVID-19. The chain recombines TRBV3-1 (or the pseudogene TRBV3-2) with TRBJ1-1; D uncertain. The material sequenced was peripheral blood. CDR3 protein: CASSQVSRTEAFF. In DNA form, the CDR3 reads TGTGCCAGCAGCCAAGTTAGTCGCACTGAAGCTTTCTTT.